This T cell receptor (beta chain) was observed in a study of blood T cell repertoires in COVID-19. Across the whole study: The analysed material was cDNA or gDNA that came from T cells, B-cell-depleted T cells, or PBMCs.

The CDR3 totals 12 residues. V lost 3 bases to trimming and J lost 11 bases, with 13 bases between them. Germline loops: CDR1 MDHEN, CDR2 SYDVKM. In the original processing: Nucleated cell number was recorded as an estimate derived from reference gene primer amplification. Sequencing used immunoSEQ multiplex PCR; TCRdb keeps in-frame clones, though not all of them. V and J calls plus clone size are reproduced from that table; the DNA served to infer D and trimming. The sample holds fewer than 250,000 clones, 83% seen once. During the 2 weeks before they entered the study, exposed participants had met someone with a PCR-confirmed or clinician-diagnosed COVID-19 case.

This sequence was found in a woman between 40 and 55 years old who had been exposed to COVID-19. Material: PBMCs or T cells enriched from blood (not recorded which). The V gene is TRBV28, the J gene TRBJ1-1; D gene unclear. CDR3 amino acids: CASSFGQAMAFF. The CDR3 DNA reads as TGTGCCAGCAGTTTTGGGCAGGCGATGGCTTTCTTT.